This T cell receptor (beta chain) was found in a study of blood T cell repertoires in COVID-19. Study as a whole: Samples of COVID-19 (acute and convalescent) were obtained from the United States, Italy and Spain. T cells, B-cell-depleted T cells, or PBMCs provided the cDNA or gDNA that served as material.

The CDR3 sequence is 16 residues long. Germline trimming cut 2 bases from V and 1 base from J; bases unmatched to any gene: 6. Looked up from germline, CDR1 is MDHEN and CDR2 is SYDVKM. Original analysis: Estimates of nucleated cell counts were drawn from the amplification of reference gene primers. The assay was immunoSEQ multiplex PCR, and TCRdb's table has in-frame clones only and misses some. V, J and clone size reflect that table, while D and trimming were determined from the DNA. The sample shows approximately 100,000 clones, approximately 85% of them seen only once. This clone was observed once.

Sequenced material: peripheral blood. The source of this sequence is a human donor in a cohort sampled during active COVID-19. The rearrangement joins TRBV28 to TRBJ2-5; 8 bases map to TRBD1. The CDR3 bases are TGTGCCAGCAGTTTACATCCAGGGGGCGTCCAAGAGACCCAGTACTTC. Protein: CASSLHPGGVQETQYF.